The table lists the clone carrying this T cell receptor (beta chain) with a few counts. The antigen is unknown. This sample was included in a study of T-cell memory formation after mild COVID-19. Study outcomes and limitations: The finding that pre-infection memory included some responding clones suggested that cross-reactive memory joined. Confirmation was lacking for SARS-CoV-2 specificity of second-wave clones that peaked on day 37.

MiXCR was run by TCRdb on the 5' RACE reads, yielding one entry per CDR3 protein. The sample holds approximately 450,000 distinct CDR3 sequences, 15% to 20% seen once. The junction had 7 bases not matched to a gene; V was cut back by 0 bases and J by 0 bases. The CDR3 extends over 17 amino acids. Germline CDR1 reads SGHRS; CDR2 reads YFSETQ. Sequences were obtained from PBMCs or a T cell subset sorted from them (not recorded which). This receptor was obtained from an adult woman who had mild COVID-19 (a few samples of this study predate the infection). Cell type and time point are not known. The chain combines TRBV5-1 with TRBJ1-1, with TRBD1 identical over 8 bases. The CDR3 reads CASSLDWTGQMNTEAFF. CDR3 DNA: TGCGCCAGCAGCTTGGATTGGACAGGGCAAATGAACACTGAAGCTTTCTTT.